Listed here are 20 T cell receptor beta chains from one sample, sequenced in a study of CD8 T cells in Susac syndrome. RNA was extracted with the RNeasy kit, and a quantity of about 0.45 to 1 ug was reverse transcribed using random hexamers. TCRdb re-derived calls from the immunoSEQ multiplex PCR reads in MiXCR, one entry per CDR3 protein. The sample yields roughly 400,000 distinct CDR3 sequences, about 85% seen once. The sample taken for sequencing was CD8+ T cells from PBMCs. These receptors originate from a human donor with multiple sclerosis.

CDR3 coding DNA: TGTGCCAGCAGTTACTGGACAGGGTACAATGAGCAGTTCTTC. Its translation is CASSYWTGYNEQFF. The gene calls are TRBV2 and TRBJ2-1, with TRBD1 matching over 8 bases. With V trimmed by 5 bases and J by 4 bases, 4 bases remained unmatched. This CDR3 spans 14 amino acids. CDR1 and CDR2 (germline): SNHLY, FYNNEI.

This chain links TRBV10-3 with TRBJ2-5; TRBD2 matches 14 bases. The V gene's germline CDR1 is ENHRY and CDR2 SYGVKD. The CDR3 is 15 residues long. V gave up 6 bases and J gave up 5 bases; unmatched junction bases: 5. The CDR3 DNA reads TGTGCCATCAGCCCGGGACTAGCGGGGGACGAGACCCAGTACTTC. Translated, it gives CAISPGLAGDETQYF.

V usage is TRBV5-5 and J usage is TRBJ2-2; D might be TRBD2 (6 bases). Per germline, CDR1 SGHKS and CDR2 YYEKEE (reference sequence). With 1 base removed from V and 3 bases from J, the gap between germline ends came to 16 bases. The CDR3 extends over 17 amino acids. CDR3 nucleotide sequence: TGTGCCAGCAGCTTGTCAATACCGGGAGTTGACACCGGGGAGCTGTTTTTT. Amino acid sequence: CASSLSIPGVDTGELFF. Variable domain in full (rest from reference TRBV5-5 and TRBJ2-2): DAGVTQSPTHLIKTRGQQVTLRCSPISGHKSVSWYQQVLGQGPQFIFQYYEKEERGRGNFPDRFSARQFPNYSSELNVNALLLGDSALYLCASSLSIPGVDTGELFFGEGSRLTVL.

This clonotype turned up a few times. V and J are TRBV6-1 and TRBJ2-1; TRBD1 is a possible D gene (6 bases). The length of the CDR3 is 14 residues. Trimming took 8 bases from V and 10 from J, leaving 21 bases between them. CDR1 and CDR2 (germline): MNHNS, SASEGT. The CDR3 protein is CASAYAPGADEQFF. CDR3 bases: TGTGCCAGCGCCTATGCACCAGGGGCGGACGAGCAGTTCTTC.

The rearrangement joins TRBV9 to TRBJ1-2; D perhaps matches TRBD1 (5 bases). V was pared by 5 bases and J by 4 bases, with 15 bases between. The CDR3 is made up of 14 amino acids. Per the germline V gene, CDR1 is SGDLS and CDR2 is YYNGEE. CDR3 DNA: TGTGCCAGCAGTTCTGCCGGGACCGCCTATGGCTACACCTTC. Amino acid sequence: CASSSAGTAYGYTF. The full variable domain, rest sourced from reference TRBV9 and TRBJ1-2, is DSGVTQTPKHLITATGQRVTLRCSPRSGDLSVYWYQQSLDQGLQFLIQYYNGEERAKGNILERFSAQQFPDLHSELNLSSLELGDSALYFCASSSAGTAYGYTFGSGTRLTVV.

The rearrangement joins TRBV5-1 to TRBJ1-2, with 8 bases identical to TRBD1. The trim removed 6 bases at V and 4 bases at J, leaving 8 bases unmatched. CDR3 length equals 14 residues. Germline CDR1 is SGHRS and CDR2 is YFSETQ. The CDR3 region is CASTPGQGGYGYTF. The DNA of the CDR3 is TGCGCCAGCACACCTGGACAGGGTGGCTATGGCTACACCTTC. Full variable domain (outside the CDR3, taken from reference TRBV5-1 and TRBJ1-2): KAGVTQTPRYLIKTRGQQVTLSCSPISGHRSVSWYQQTPGQGLQFLFEYFSETQRNKGNFPGRFSGRQFSNSRSEMNVSTLELGDSALYLCASTPGQGGYGYTFGSGTRLTVV.

The chain combines TRBV3-1 with TRBJ2-5; no clear D gene. The germline V gene encodes CDR1 LGHDT and CDR2 YNNKEL (reference sequence). The CDR3 totals 15 residues. Between the trimmed V and J ends, which lost 4 bases and 3 bases, there was a span of 15 bases. CDR3 sequence: CASSPNLWRKETQYF. The CDR3 DNA reads TGTGCCAGCAGCCCAAATCTCTGGCGGAAAGAGACCCAGTACTTC.

This clonotype came up a few times. The chain uses TRBV5-4 and TRBJ2-5; tentatively, D is TRBD2 (5 bases). Germline V CDR1 and CDR2: SGHNT, YYREEE (reference sequence). Trimming shortened V by 3 bases and J by 0 bases, and 15 bases separated the two germline ends. This CDR3 has 16 residues. CDR3 bases: TGTGCCAGCAGCTGGGGAGATAGAACCTACCAAGAGACCCAGTACTTC. The encoded protein is CASSWGDRTYQETQYF. The whole variable domain, filled in from reference TRBV5-4 and TRBJ2-5, reads ETGVTQSPTHLIKTRGQQVTLRCSSQSGHNTVSWYQQALGQGPQFIFQYYREEENGRGNFPPRFSGLQFPNYSSELNVNALELDDSALYLCASSWGDRTYQETQYFGPGTRLLVL.

This chain connects TRBV5-4 to TRBJ2-1; 9 nucleotides line up with TRBD2. In germline, CDR1 is SGHNT, CDR2 YYREEE (reference sequence). CDR3 length: 17 residues. The trim removed 4 bases at V and 8 bases at J, leaving 16 bases unmatched. Here the CDR3 reads CASSEEVWREGRDEQFF. The CDR3 coding sequence is TGTGCCAGCAGCGAGGAGGTGTGGCGGGAGGGCCGCGATGAGCAGTTCTTC.

This chain links TRBV10-3 with TRBJ2-5; 7 bases are a match to TRBD1. Germline-derived CDR1 and CDR2 are ENHRY and SYGVKD. The CDR3 totals 14 residues. J gave up 0 bases and V 4 bases, and 2 bases lay outside the gene matches. CDR3 loop: CAISAGTDQETQYF. In DNA, the CDR3 is TGTGCCATCAGTGCTGGGACAGACCAAGAGACCCAGTACTTC.

The chain uses TRBV20-1 and TRBJ1-3; D possibly corresponds to TRBD1 (6 bases). CDR3 size: 14 residues. Between the trimmed V and J ends, which lost 5 bases and 1 base, there was a span of 12 bases. CDR1 is DFQATT and CDR2 is SNEGSKA in the germline V gene (reference sequence). CDR3 sequence reads: CSAWDMMSGNTIYF. CDR3 coding DNA: TGCAGTGCTTGGGACATGATGTCTGGAAACACCATATATTTT.

The rearrangement joins TRBV14 to TRBJ2-1; a possible D gene is TRBD1 (6 bases). Trimming removed 1 base at V and 3 bases at J, with 10 bases between. Germline lookup yields CDR1 SGHDN and CDR2 FVKESK. The CDR3 is 15 amino acids. CDR3 in amino acids: CASSQVGGFYNEQFF. CDR3 coding DNA: TGTGCCAGCAGCCAAGTAGGGGGTTTCTACAATGAGCAGTTCTTC.

The V call is TRBV11-2, the J call TRBJ2-3; D is ambiguous. V lost 9 bases, J lost 7 bases, and 11 bases lay in between. Germline lookup yields CDR1 SGHAT and CDR2 FQNNGV. This CDR3 has 11 amino acids. DNA for the CDR3: TGTGCCAGTAAAAATACCTATACGCAGTATTTT. Protein: CASKNTYTQYF.

This clonotype came up once. The V gene is TRBV28, the J gene TRBJ2-7; the D gene is possibly TRBD2 (5 bases). Germline assignment: CDR1 MDHEN and CDR2 SYDVKM. The CDR3 consists of 17 residues. Trimming took 3 bases from V and 7 from J, leaving 25 bases between them. CDR3 nucleotides: TGTGCCAGCAGTTTCGGTCCGGAGGCGGGCCCAACGGAGGAGCAGTACTTC. Protein: CASSFGPEAGPTEEQYF.

This sequence joins TRBV20-1 and TRBJ2-1; the match to TRBD2 covers 7 bases. CDR3 size: 15 residues. From germline, CDR1 is DFQATT and CDR2 SNEGSKA (reference sequence). With 2 bases clipped from V and 1 base from J, the junction kept 5 bases outside the gene matches. CDR3: CSARTLANSYNEQFF. CDR3 sequence (DNA): TGCAGTGCTAGAACACTAGCGAATTCCTACAATGAGCAGTTCTTC.

The V and J genes are TRBV30 and TRBJ1-6; no firm D call. Germline CDR1 and CDR2: GTSNPN and SVGIG (reference sequence). The CDR3 runs to 17 residues. V dropped 0 bases and J dropped 4 bases, with 16 bases sitting between them. CDR3 sequence: CAWSVEAVSPYNSPLHF. The CDR3, as DNA: TGTGCCTGGAGTGTAGAGGCCGTTTCTCCATATAATTCACCCCTCCACTTT.

The rearrangement links TRBV28 to TRBJ2-1; 13 bases agree with TRBD2. Germline lookup yields CDR1 MDHEN and CDR2 SYDVKM. J lost 6 bases, V lost 6 bases, and 2 bases had no gene match. This CDR3 comprises 14 residues. CDR3 loop: CASRLAGGVNEQFF. As DNA, the CDR3 is TGTGCCAGCAGACTAGCGGGAGGGGTCAATGAGCAGTTCTTC.

This rearrangement joins TRBV11-2 to TRBJ1-5, with no clear D. There are 13 residues in the CDR3. V lost 5 bases to trimming and J lost 7 bases, with 12 bases between them. The germline gives CDR1 SGHAT, CDR2 FQNNGV. Here the CDR3 DNA reads TGTGCCAGCAGCCTCGGATTCGGGCAGCCCCAGCATTTT. Amino acid sequence: CASSLGFGQPQHF.

The genes are TRBV6-1 and TRBJ1-5; a possible D gene is TRBD1 (5 bases). Germline lookup yields CDR1 MNHNS and CDR2 SASEGT. The CDR3 is 14 amino acids. Trimming removed 1 base from V and 5 bases from J, with 9 bases in between. CDR3 loop: CASSEERGYQPQHF. In DNA, the CDR3 is TGTGCCAGCAGTGAAGAAAGGGGTTATCAGCCCCAGCATTTT.

The rearrangement joins TRBV5-1 to TRBJ1-1; D uncertain. The CDR3 sequence is 11 residues long. The germline V and J ends were trimmed by 4 bases and 4 bases, with 5 bases remaining between them. Germline values: CDR1 SGHRS, CDR2 YFSETQ. DNA for the CDR3: TGCGCCAGCAGCGAAACCACTGAAGCTTTCTTT. This codes for CASSETTEAFF.